This paragraph reports one T cell receptor (beta chain). Its target is not known. Germline trimming cut 0 bases from V and 5 bases from J; bases unmatched to any gene: 4. Per the germline V gene, CDR1 is SGHRS and CDR2 is YFSETQ. CDR3 length equals 15 residues. Individual cDNA molecules carried attached unique molecular identifiers. A single record per CDR3 protein comes from TCRdb applying MiXCR to the 5' RACE reads. The table shows 30,000 to 40,000 distinct CDR3 sequences, with 9% occurring only once. These data come from a study of early T cells in non-severe SARS-CoV-2 infection. As for the study in general: Sequenced bulk RNA came from whole blood that was unsorted, and chains were unpaired.

Study-wide points: Database matching using VDJdb favored anti-spike CD8 responses, with private and CD4 specificities left missing.

This clonotype was obtained from an adult who was a healthcare worker with PCR-confirmed SARS-CoV-2 infection or an uninfected control (not recorded which). The chain links TRBV5-1 to TRBJ2-3; 9 positions match TRBD2. Sequenced material: whole blood. CDR3 loop: CASSLGGGAVDTQYF. CDR3 DNA: TGCGCCAGCAGCTTGGGCGGGGGGGCCGTAGATACGCAGTATTTT.